One and the same sample provided the 8 T cell receptor beta chains below, sequenced in a study of blood T cell repertoires in COVID-19. Assay: immunoSEQ multiplex PCR; the TCRdb copy retains only in-frame clones and omits some. Here the sample spans 250,000 to 350,000 clones, 85% being singletons. Sequencing used PBMCs or T cells enriched from blood (not recorded which). These receptors came from a woman aged 45 to 65 who had recovered from COVID-19.

This chain uses TRBV11-2 with TRBJ1-4; D not resolved. The CDR3 length is 13 residues. V lost 4 bases, J lost 13 bases, and 16 bases lay in between. Germline CDR1 and CDR2: SGHAT and FQNNGV. CDR3: CASSSTSPNLLFF. CDR3 bases: TGTGCCAGCAGCTCGACATCTCCTAATTTACTGTTTTTT.

The chain couples TRBV9 to TRBJ2-1; tentative D call: TRBD2 (6 bases). V lost 4 bases, J lost 0 bases, and 11 bases lay in between. The CDR3 runs to 15 residues. CDR1 is SGDLS, CDR2 YYNGEE, per germline. In DNA form, the CDR3 reads TGTGCCAGCAGCTCAACAGCGGGCTCCTACAATGAGCAGTTCTTC. Translating gives CASSSTAGSYNEQFF.

This chain links TRBV24-1 with TRBJ2-2; 7 bases agree with TRBD1. Germline V gene lookup returns CDR1 KGHDR and CDR2 SFDVKD. V was pared by 4 bases and J by 4 bases, with 8 bases of the junction left unmatched. The CDR3 covers 16 residues. The CDR3 DNA is TGTGCCACCAGTGACTTTACGACAGGGCGCACCGGGGAGCTGTTTTTT. Translated: CATSDFTTGRTGELFF.

This chain uses TRBV7-3 with TRBJ2-2; D may be TRBD2 (5 bases). V was trimmed by 4 bases and J by 3 bases, leaving 6 bases between them. The CDR3 is made up of 13 amino acids. Looked up from germline, CDR1 is SGHTA and CDR2 is FQGTGA. CDR3 protein: CASSSRDTGELFF. CDR3 DNA sequence: TGTGCCAGCAGCTCGCGGGACACCGGGGAGCTGTTTTTT.

Note on this clone: Other DNA sequences in this sample translate to the same CDR3. The genes are TRBV5-1 and TRBJ1-5; D not certain. Trimming removed 2 bases at V and 4 bases at J, with 7 bases between. CDR3 length: 13 residues. Per germline, CDR1 SGHRS and CDR2 YFSETQ. The CDR3 sequence is CASSFGGNQPQHF. The CDR3, as DNA: TGCGCCAGCAGCTTCGGCGGGAATCAGCCCCAGCATTTT.

V is TRBV5-1 and J is TRBJ2-5; D perhaps matches TRBD2 (6 bases). The CDR3 extends over 14 amino acids. Germline lookup yields CDR1 SGHRS and CDR2 YFSETQ. Trimming took 2 bases from V and 2 from J, leaving 10 bases between them. CDR3 residues: CASSLNGGQETQYF. As DNA, the CDR3 is TGCGCCAGCAGCTTAAACGGGGGTCAAGAGACCCAGTACTTC. The full variable domain, its missing parts supplied by reference TRBV5-1 and TRBJ2-5, is KAGVTQTPRYLIKTRGQQVTLSCSPISGHRSVSWYQQTPGQGLQFLFEYFSETQRNKGNFPGRFSGRQFSNSRSEMNVSTLELGDSALYLCASSLNGGQETQYFGPGTRLLVL.

This chain connects TRBV28 to TRBJ1-4; a possible D gene is TRBD1 (5 bases). The V gene lost 5 bases and the J gene lost 4 bases, with 14 bases spanning the gap. This CDR3 is 15 amino acids long. CDR1 is MDHEN and CDR2 is SYDVKM in the germline V gene. DNA for the CDR3: TGTGCCAGCAGTACGCCAGACAGCCGTAATGAAAAACTGTTTTTT. Amino acid sequence: CASSTPDSRNEKLFF. Combining the CDR3 with reference TRBV28 and TRBJ1-4 gives the whole variable domain DVKVTQSSRYLVKRTGEKVFLECVQDMDHENMFWYRQDPGLGLRLIYFSYDVKMKEKGDIPEGYSVSREKKERFSLILESASTNQTSMYLCASSTPDSRNEKLFFGSGTQLSVL.

This clone was detected once. This chain connects TRBV11-2 to TRBJ2-2; 10 bases are shared with TRBD2. Losses at the gene ends were 5 bases for V and 4 bases for J; bases not matched to a gene: 4. In germline, CDR1 is SGHAT, CDR2 FQNNGV. The CDR3 totals 15 residues. The CDR3 region has the DNA TGTGCCAGCAGCCCTTGGACTAGCGGCACCGGGGAGCTGTTTTTT. Protein sequence: CASSPWTSGTGELFF.